The rows below give T cell receptor beta chains drawn from one sample of a study of cytomegalovirus exposure and HLA in healthy donors. Method: immunoSEQ multiplex PCR; TCRdb's copy keeps in-frame clones and lacks some. Here the sample table reports more than 130,000 clones. Sequenced material: PBMCs. The receptors were gathered from a man aged 40-50 years in good health and CMV-seronegative. The CDR3 runs from the conserved cysteine through the conserved F or W. The order of the fields is D gene, J gene, V gene, CDR3 protein, CDR3 DNA. The D gene is left open where the match is weak.

d_call: NA
j_call: TRBJ2-3
v_call: TRBV29-1
cdr3_aa: CSVEDHGGSTDTQYF
cdr3_nt: TGCAGCGTTGAGGACCACGGGGGTAGCACAGATACGCAGTATTTT

d_call: NA
j_call: TRBJ2-7
v_call: TRBV7-9
cdr3_aa: CASSSAQGLYEQYF
cdr3_nt: TGTGCCAGCAGCTCAGCCCAGGGTTTGTACGAGCAGTACTTC

d_call: NA
j_call: TRBJ2-1
v_call: TRBV18
cdr3_aa: CASSPLRGSYNEQFF
cdr3_nt: TGTGCCAGCTCACCACTCAGGGGCTCCTACAATGAGCAGTTCTTC

d_call: TRBD1
j_call: TRBJ2-7
v_call: TRBV12-5
cdr3_aa: CASGLVPSGGYEQYF
cdr3_nt: TGTGCTAGTGGTTTGGTCCCTTCAGGGGGCTACGAGCAGTACTTC

d_call: NA
j_call: TRBJ2-5
v_call: TRBV23-1
cdr3_aa: CASSQSVQREGIPQETQYF
cdr3_nt: TGCGCCAGCAGTCAATCGGTCCAGAGGGAAGGGATACCCCAAGAGACCCAGTACTTC

d_call: NA
j_call: TRBJ1-2
v_call: TRBV5-4
cdr3_aa: CASSLGIEGYTF
cdr3_nt: TGTGCCAGCAGCTTGGGCATCGAGGGCTACACCTTC

d_call: NA
j_call: TRBJ2-7
v_call: TRBV6-5
cdr3_aa: CASSYPLTAGYEQYF
cdr3_nt: TGTGCCAGCAGTTATCCCCTCACCGCGGGGTACGAGCAGTACTTC

d_call: NA
j_call: TRBJ2-5
v_call: TRBV14
cdr3_aa: CASSPPGFGTQYF
cdr3_nt: TGTGCCAGCAGCCCCCCAGGTTTCGGGACCCAGTACTTC

d_call: NA
j_call: TRBJ2-3
v_call: TRBV29-1
cdr3_aa: CSVAPGASTDTQYF
cdr3_nt: TGCAGCGTTGCTCCAGGGGCTAGCACAGATACGCAGTATTTT

d_call: NA
j_call: TRBJ2-2
v_call: TRBV5-1
cdr3_aa: CASSLRQETLGRTGELFF
cdr3_nt: TGCGCCAGCAGCTTGAGACAGGAAACACTCGGGAGGACCGGGGAGCTGTTTTTT

d_call: TRBD1
j_call: TRBJ2-2
v_call: TRBV9
cdr3_aa: CASSSRQGAGELFF
cdr3_nt: TGTGCCAGCAGCTCGAGACAGGGGGCCGGGGAGCTGTTTTTT

d_call: TRBD1
j_call: TRBJ2-7
v_call: TRBV11-2
cdr3_aa: CASSRRTGGNYEQYF
cdr3_nt: TGTGCCAGCAGCCGACGTACAGGGGGGAACTACGAGCAGTACTTC

d_call: NA
j_call: TRBJ1-5
v_call: TRBV4-2
cdr3_aa: CASSQDPTGNQPQHF
cdr3_nt: TGTGCCAGCAGCCAAGATCCGACGGGAAATCAGCCCCAGCATTTT

d_call: TRBD1
j_call: TRBJ2-5
v_call: TRBV4-3
cdr3_aa: CASSPRGDRAGETQYF
cdr3_nt: TGCGCCAGCAGCCCTAGAGGGGACAGGGCTGGGGAGACCCAGTACTTC

d_call: NA
j_call: TRBJ2-6
v_call: TRBV19
cdr3_aa: CASSTRRSGANVLTF
cdr3_nt: TGTGCCAGTAGTACCCGGAGATCTGGGGCCAACGTCCTGACTTTC

d_call: NA
j_call: TRBJ2-3
v_call: TRBV4-1
cdr3_aa: CASSQDRVESDTQYF
cdr3_nt: TGCGCCAGCAGCCAAGACAGGGTGGAATCAGATACGCAGTATTTT

d_call: NA
j_call: TRBJ2-7
v_call: TRBV28
cdr3_aa: CASRGFNEQYF
cdr3_nt: TGTGCCAGCCGGGGGTTCAACGAGCAGTACTTC

d_call: TRBD2
j_call: TRBJ2-7
v_call: TRBV7-9
cdr3_aa: CASSLGRLTSGGAYEQYF
cdr3_nt: TGTGCCAGCAGCTTAGGACGCCTTACTAGCGGGGGGGCCTACGAGCAGTACTTC

d_call: NA
j_call: TRBJ2-7
v_call: TRBV4-3
cdr3_aa: CASSGSSYEQYF
cdr3_nt: TGCGCCAGCAGCGGGAGCTCCTACGAGCAGTACTTC

d_call: NA
j_call: TRBJ2-1
v_call: TRBV7-7
cdr3_aa: CASGILGGGDEQFF
cdr3_nt: TGTGCCAGCGGCATTCTAGGGGGCGGGGATGAGCAGTTCTTC

d_call: NA
j_call: TRBJ2-2
v_call: TRBV6-1
cdr3_aa: CATNFGDTGELFF
cdr3_nt: TGTGCCACCAACTTCGGGGACACCGGGGAGCTGTTTTTT

d_call: NA
j_call: TRBJ2-5
v_call: TRBV5-1
cdr3_aa: CASSLERGGVPETQYF
cdr3_nt: TGCGCCAGCAGCTTGGAAAGGGGCGGGGTCCCGGAGACCCAGTACTTC

d_call: NA
j_call: TRBJ2-5
v_call: TRBV2
cdr3_aa: CASSIRETQYF
cdr3_nt: TGTGCCAGCAGTATTAGAGAGACCCAGTACTTC

d_call: NA
j_call: TRBJ2-4
v_call: TRBV6-5
cdr3_aa: CASRGAGNIQYF
cdr3_nt: TGTGCCAGCCGGGGGGCGGGAAACATTCAGTACTTC

d_call: TRBD2
j_call: TRBJ2-3
v_call: TRBV19
cdr3_aa: CASSYRLAGQRDTQYF
cdr3_nt: TGTGCCAGTAGTTACAGACTAGCGGGTCAAAGAGATACGCAGTATTTT

d_call: NA
j_call: TRBJ2-5
v_call: TRBV9
cdr3_aa: CASSTKVTDQETQYF
cdr3_nt: TGTGCCAGCAGCACCAAGGTGACAGACCAAGAGACCCAGTACTTC

d_call: NA
j_call: TRBJ2-7
v_call: TRBV15
cdr3_aa: CATTPRSGSYEQYF
cdr3_nt: TGTGCCACTACACCCCGAAGCGGGTCCTACGAGCAGTACTTC

d_call: NA
j_call: TRBJ1-1
v_call: TRBV10-3
cdr3_aa: CAISNTLNTEAFF
cdr3_nt: TGTGCCATCAGCAATACACTAAACACTGAAGCTTTCTTT

d_call: NA
j_call: TRBJ1-4
v_call: TRBV5-4
cdr3_aa: CASSLYREEKLFF
cdr3_nt: TGTGCCAGCAGCCTTTACAGGGAGGAAAAACTGTTTTTT

d_call: TRBD1
j_call: TRBJ1-1
v_call: TRBV5-1
cdr3_aa: CASRETGAPNTEAFF
cdr3_nt: TGCGCCAGCAGGGAAACAGGGGCCCCGAACACTGAAGCTTTCTTT

d_call: TRBD1
j_call: TRBJ1-6
v_call: TRBV9
cdr3_aa: CASSVLGVGGANSPLHF
cdr3_nt: TGTGCCAGCAGCGTACTCGGGGTAGGGGGCGCGAATTCACCCCTCCACTTT

d_call: NA
j_call: TRBJ1-1
v_call: TRBV5-4
cdr3_aa: CASSAGTPGEAFF
cdr3_nt: TGTGCCAGCAGCGCTGGGACACCGGGGGAAGCTTTCTTT

d_call: TRBD1
j_call: TRBJ1-6
v_call: TRBV19
cdr3_aa: CASSNQGAERNSPLHF
cdr3_nt: TGTGCCAGTAGTAACCAGGGGGCGGAACGGAATTCACCCCTCCACTTT

d_call: TRBD1
j_call: TRBJ2-4
v_call: TRBV4-1
cdr3_aa: CASSQPGTGLAKNIQYF
cdr3_nt: TGCGCCAGCAGCCAACCCGGGACAGGTCTAGCCAAAAACATTCAGTACTTC

d_call: NA
j_call: TRBJ1-1
v_call: TRBV15
cdr3_aa: CATSRDWQTLMNTEAFF
cdr3_nt: TGTGCCACCAGCAGAGATTGGCAGACTCTCATGAACACTGAAGCTTTCTTT

d_call: NA
j_call: TRBJ2-3
v_call: TRBV6-4
cdr3_aa: CASSDSTSTDTQYF
cdr3_nt: TGTGCCAGCAGTGACTCGACTAGCACAGATACGCAGTATTTT

d_call: TRBD1
j_call: TRBJ1-2
v_call: TRBV4-3
cdr3_aa: CASSQDTGTGIDGYTF
cdr3_nt: TGCGCCAGCAGCCAAGATACGGGGACAGGGATCGATGGCTACACCTTC

d_call: TRBD2
j_call: TRBJ2-7
v_call: TRBV20-1
cdr3_aa: CSASGLGEQYF
cdr3_nt: TGCAGTGCTAGTGGACTAGGCGAGCAGTACTTC

d_call: NA
j_call: TRBJ2-5
v_call: TRBV6-1
cdr3_aa: CASSEAGGQETQYF
cdr3_nt: TGTGCCAGCAGTGAAGCGGGGGGACAAGAGACCCAGTACTTC

d_call: TRBD2
j_call: TRBJ2-1
v_call: TRBV18
cdr3_aa: CASSPGLAGGNEQFF
cdr3_nt: TGTGCCAGCTCACCGGGACTAGCGGGGGGCAATGAGCAGTTCTTC

d_call: NA
j_call: TRBJ2-5
v_call: TRBV15
cdr3_aa: CATSAPGGPEETQYF
cdr3_nt: TGTGCCACCAGCGCCCCGGGCGGGCCAGAAGAGACCCAGTACTTC

d_call: NA
j_call: TRBJ1-5
v_call: TRBV7-3
cdr3_aa: CASSITGSNQPQHF
cdr3_nt: TGTGCCAGCAGCATTACAGGGAGCAATCAGCCCCAGCATTTT

d_call: TRBD2
j_call: TRBJ2-3
v_call: TRBV6-1
cdr3_aa: CASSAARGAAPDTQYF
cdr3_nt: TGTGCCAGCAGTGCCGCGCGGGGGGCGGCTCCAGATACGCAGTATTTT

d_call: TRBD1
j_call: TRBJ1-2
v_call: TRBV5-6
cdr3_aa: CASSPGTVGGRGYTF
cdr3_nt: TGTGCCAGCAGCCCCGGGACAGTAGGAGGACGTGGCTACACCTTC

d_call: NA
j_call: TRBJ2-1
v_call: TRBV13
cdr3_aa: CASSLGGGTYNEQFF
cdr3_nt: TGTGCCAGCAGCTTAGGGGGGGGAACATACAATGAGCAGTTCTTC

d_call: TRBD1
j_call: TRBJ1-5
v_call: TRBV7-2
cdr3_aa: CASSLAWDRNQPQHF
cdr3_nt: TGTGCCAGCAGCTTAGCGTGGGACAGAAATCAGCCCCAGCATTTT

d_call: NA
j_call: TRBJ2-5
v_call: TRBV29-1
cdr3_aa: CSVVRVTGTIQETQYF
cdr3_nt: TGCAGCGTTGTAAGGGTAACAGGGACCATACAAGAGACCCAGTACTTC

d_call: NA
j_call: TRBJ1-4
v_call: TRBV28
cdr3_aa: CASIETGPGANEKLFF
cdr3_nt: TGTGCCAGTATAGAAACAGGGCCAGGAGCTAATGAAAAACTGTTTTTT

d_call: TRBD2
j_call: TRBJ2-6
v_call: TRBV27
cdr3_aa: CASSPGGSSGANVLTF
cdr3_nt: TGTGCCAGCAGTCCGGGGGGTAGCTCTGGGGCCAACGTCCTGACTTTC

d_call: NA
j_call: TRBJ1-1
v_call: TRBV6-5
cdr3_aa: CASSYSRGRLNTEAFF
cdr3_nt: TGTGCCAGCAGTTACTCGCGGGGACGGCTGAACACTGAAGCTTTCTTT

d_call: NA
j_call: TRBJ1-2
v_call: TRBV7-8
cdr3_aa: CASSPLPRGGNYGYTF
cdr3_nt: TGTGCCAGCAGCCCCCTACCACGAGGGGGAAACTATGGCTACACCTTC

d_call: NA
j_call: TRBJ2-2
v_call: TRBV7-9
cdr3_aa: CVSSDRLESGELFF
cdr3_nt: TGTGTCAGCAGCGATAGACTTGAGTCCGGGGAGCTGTTTTTT

d_call: NA
j_call: TRBJ1-3
v_call: TRBV29-1
cdr3_aa: CSVVQGNTIYF
cdr3_nt: TGCAGCGTTGTACAGGGAAACACCATATATTTT

d_call: NA
j_call: TRBJ1-4
v_call: TRBV5-6
cdr3_aa: CASSLMGAANEKLFF
cdr3_nt: TGTGCCAGCAGCTTGATGGGGGCGGCTAATGAAAAACTGTTTTTT